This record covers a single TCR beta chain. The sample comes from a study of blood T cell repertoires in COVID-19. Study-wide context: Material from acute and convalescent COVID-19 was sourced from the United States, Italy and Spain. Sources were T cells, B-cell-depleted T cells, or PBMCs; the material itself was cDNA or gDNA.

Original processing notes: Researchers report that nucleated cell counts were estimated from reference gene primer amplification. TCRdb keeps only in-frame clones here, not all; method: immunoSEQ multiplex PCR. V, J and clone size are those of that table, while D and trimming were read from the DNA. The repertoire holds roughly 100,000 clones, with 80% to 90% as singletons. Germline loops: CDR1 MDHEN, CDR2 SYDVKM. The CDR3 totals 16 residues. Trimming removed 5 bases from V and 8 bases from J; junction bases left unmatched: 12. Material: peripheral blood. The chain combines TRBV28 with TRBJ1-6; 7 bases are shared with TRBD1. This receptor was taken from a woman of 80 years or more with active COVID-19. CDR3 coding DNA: TGTGCCAGCAGTACCAGGGACAGATCCATACATTCACCCCTCCACTTT. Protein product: CASSTRDRSIHSPLHF.